This T cell receptor beta chain derives from a study of T-cell memory formation after mild COVID-19 (dated by TCRdb to the early 2020s). Turning to the overall study: TCR sequence clusters from the two donors were found to be largely donor specific. In two donors, T-cell clones that expanded and contracted after mild COVID-19 were followed by sequencing TCRalpha and TCRbeta repertoires longitudinally. The cohort was made up of two young adult volunteers, one female and one male, who were previously healthy.

Concerning this clonotype itself: Its cognate antigen has yet to be identified. The record has no base qualities; no much larger clone is one base away.

Study-wide findings and limitations: Some responding clones were found in pre-infection memory, which suggests that pre-existing cross-reactive memory T cells took part in the SARS-CoV-2 response. Whether the second-wave clones peaking on day 37 were SARS-CoV-2 specific was not confirmed. Only a couple of mild cases were covered in the study, and larger cohorts including severe cases with pre-infection samples were considered necessary. From day 15 to 85, contracting clones showed balanced CD4/CD8 phenotypes, whereas a second wave of clones that expanded from day 15 to 37 leaned towards CD4+. Contracting CD4+ clones were found mainly in CM and EM memory subsets, while CD8+ clones were enriched in EMRA.

The CDR3 sequence holds 12 residues, the cysteine and phenylalanine included. Of the read, only the CDR3 DNA is kept; its 36 bases are in frame from base 1. Trimming removed 2 bases from V and 9 bases from J, leaving 10 bases between the germline ends. Based on the germline V gene, the CDR1 and CDR2 sequences are MGHRA and YSYEKL. Instrument used: Illumina NovaSeq 6000. Using 5'RACE with constant-segment primers, TCRalpha and TCRbeta cDNA libraries were constructed, with sample barcodes and unique molecular identifiers added in the process. RNA was extracted from every sample with Trizol reagent. The libraries were amplified in two PCR steps, and the second step added a second sample barcode and Illumina TruSeq adapters. Sequencing of libraries was performed on an Illumina NovaSeq with 2 x 150 bp paired-end reads. As for the authors' bioinformatics: Demultiplexing of reads and collapsing into UMI-guided consensus sequences were performed with migec v1.2.7. Using mixcr v2.1.11, UMI consensuses were aligned to TRA and TRB V and J templates and then assembled into clonotypes. Expanded or contracted clonotypes were those called significant by both edgeR and NoisET, with noise models trained on biological replicates. For edgeR calls, a false discovery rate-adjusted p below 0.01 and a log2 fold-change threshold of 1 were applied. As an exploratory analysis of dynamics, max-normalized trajectories of the 1000 most abundant clonotypes were examined with PCA combined with hierarchical clustering. Each responding clone was given a CD4 or CD8 phenotype based on the CD4+ and CD8+ repertoires, which had been sequenced separately. The public reads were reprocessed in TCRdb via fastp at Q25 and MiXCR, keeping in-frame beta chains. All rows with the same CDR3 protein become a single entry with the most common DNA and genes. The V and J calls shown here were made by TCRdb, not taken from the authors' results. The sample profile shows about 310,000 distinct CDR3 sequences; 15% to 20% of them were found once. Clones ranked in the top ten supply roughly 20% of the sample.

PBMCs were isolated by Ficoll-Paque density gradient centrifugation. The chain is assembled from TRBV4-1 and TRBJ1-1, with TRBD1 tentatively as D gene (6 bases match). What was sequenced was PBMCs or a T cell subset sorted from them (not recorded which). The TCR comes from a man between 18 and 35 years old who had mild COVID-19 (a few samples of this study predate the infection). The sample titles of this study are shuffled in the database, so cell type and time point are left out; the donor was told from shared clones. The CDR3 region: CASSQNRVKAFF. The DNA reads as follows: TGCGCCAGCAGCCAAAACAGGGTGAAAGCTTTCTTT.